The text below deals with one T cell receptor (beta chain). Some clones are missing from TCRdb's copy, which holds only in-frame ones; the method was immunoSEQ multiplex PCR. The sample holds 77,000 or so clones; roughly 90% are singletons and the top ten take roughly 0.72%. V shed 4 bases, J shed 0 bases, and the junction held 11 bases outside the gene matches. The CDR3 runs 18 residues. Germline CDR1 reads MGHRA; CDR2 reads YSYEKL. This specimen comes from a study of graft-versus-host responses after intestinal transplantation. The rearrangement links TRBV4-1 to TRBJ2-3; 9 positions match TRBD1. Sequencing used PBMCs, obtained 98 days after intestinal transplantation. The sequence came from a human patient who received an intestinal transplant, so some T cells may come from the graft donor. The CDR3 bases are TGCGCCAGCAGCCTTGTAGACGTGGGACAGGGTAGCACAGATACGCAGTATTTT. This translates into CASSLVDVGQGSTDTQYF.